These T cell receptor beta chains were read from a single sample in a study of blood T cell repertoires in COVID-19. Method: immunoSEQ multiplex PCR; TCRdb's copy keeps in-frame clones and lacks some. The top ten hold 0.53% of the sample, which has over 150,000 clones, approximately 91% seen once. Input material: peripheral blood. The receptors were gathered from a man aged 50 to 60 with acute or convalescent COVID-19. Each CDR3 is given with its conserved first and last residue. D genes are given only for firm matches. Clone sizes are given selectively: once, few, many, or a class where the clone is expanded.

j_call v_call clone_size d_call cdr3_aa cdr3_nt
TRBJ1-4 TRBV3-1/TRBV3-2 - - CASSTEVRNEKLFF TGTGCCAGCAGCACAGAAGTTCGGAATGAAAAACTGTTTTTT
TRBJ2-3 TRBV19 - TRBD2 CASSRVGPAAGADTQYF TGTGCCAGTAGTAGGGTCGGGCCTGCGGCGGGGGCAGATACGCAGTATTTT
TRBJ2-5 TRBV6-2/TRBV6-3 - TRBD1 CASSYYLRDRGDETQYF TGTGCCAGCAGTTACTACCTCCGGGACAGGGGAGATGAGACCCAGTACTTC
TRBJ2-7 TRBV6-6 - - CASSRGPSSYEQYF TGTGCCAGCAGTAGGGGCCCGAGCTCCTACGAGCAGTACTTC
TRBJ2-2 TRBV5-1 - - CASSLAGIPGELFF TGCGCCAGCAGCTTGGCAGGGATCCCCGGGGAGCTGTTTTTT
TRBJ1-5 TRBV28 - - CASSLRYISNQPQHF TGTGCCAGCAGTTTACGGTATATTAGCAATCAGCCCCAGCATTTT
TRBJ1-2 TRBV15 - TRBD1 CATSRGRQGAYGYGYTF TGTGCCACCAGCAGAGGACGACAGGGGGCCTATGGCTATGGCTACACCTTC
TRBJ1-3 TRBV19 - - CASTHRAGNTIYF TGTGCCAGTACCCACAGGGCTGGAAACACCATATATTTT
TRBJ2-7 TRBV6-5 - TRBD2 CASSYPQGGRYEQYF TGTGCCAGCAGTTACCCACAGGGCGGGAGGTACGAGCAGTACTTC
TRBJ1-2 TRBV28 - TRBD1 CAIHGQGRLYGYTF TGTGCCATCCACGGACAGGGAAGGCTCTATGGCTACACCTTC
TRBJ2-2 TRBV6-6 - - CASSGINTGELFF TGTGCCAGCAGCGGGATAAACACCGGGGAGCTGTTTTTT
TRBJ2-2 TRBV7-7 - - CASSLSPGENTGELFF TGTGCCAGCAGCTTAAGTCCAGGGGAGAACACCGGGGAGCTGTTTTTT
TRBJ2-1 TRBV7-2 - - CASSLVPAPVVGGYNEQFF TGTGCCAGCAGCTTAGTCCCGGCCCCCGTGGTGGGGGGTTACAATGAGCAGTTCTTC
TRBJ1-1 TRBV15 - TRBD1 CATSRNRGTEAFF TGTGCCACCAGCAGAAACAGGGGTACTGAAGCTTTCTTT
TRBJ2-5 TRBV21-1 - - CASSGQGNLLEDSQETQYF TGTGCCAGCAGCGGACAGGGAAACCTACTAGAAGATAGCCAAGAGACCCAGTACTTC
TRBJ1-2 TRBV5-6 - - CASSLGVSGYTF TGTGCCAGCAGCTTGGGAGTCTCTGGCTACACCTTC
TRBJ2-3 TRBV7-2 - - CASSLGGYTDTQYF TGTGCCAGCAGCTTAGGGGGCTATACAGATACGCAGTATTTT
TRBJ2-7 TRBV3-1/TRBV3-2 once - CASSQVFRLSSYEQYF TGTGCCAGCAGCCAAGTTTTCAGACTAAGTTCCTACGAGCAGTACTTC
TRBJ2-7 TRBV5-5 - - CASSLSVSGHKYF TGTGCCAGCAGCTTGTCAGTTTCGGGACATAAGTACTTC
TRBJ2-2 TRBV11-2 - - CASSLYANTGELFF TGTGCCAGCAGCTTATATGCGAACACCGGGGAGCTGTTTTTT
TRBJ1-1 TRBV19 - - CASSNPPQTEAFF TGTGCCAGTAGTAATCCTCCCCAGACTGAAGCTTTCTTT
TRBJ2-7 TRBV27 - TRBD1 CASSSGTGGTGEQYF TGTGCCAGCAGTTCTGGGACAGGGGGCACGGGAGAGCAGTACTTC
TRBJ2-1 TRBV5-1 - TRBD1 CASSFSDRVEQFF TGCGCCAGCAGCTTCTCGGACAGGGTAGAACAGTTCTTC
TRBJ2-7 TRBV28 - TRBD1 CASNQPGQGTYEQYF TGTGCCAGCAATCAACCGGGACAGGGTACCTACGAGCAGTACTTC
TRBJ1-1 TRBV5-4 - TRBD1 CASSGLQGAYTEAFF TGTGCCAGCAGCGGACTACAGGGGGCCTACACTGAAGCTTTCTTT
TRBJ1-5 TRBV7-8 few - CASSLAWALSNQPQHF TGTGCCAGCAGCTTAGCCTGGGCCCTTAGCAATCAGCCCCAGCATTTT